These T cell receptor beta chains were read from a single sample in a study of CD8 T cells in ankylosing spondylitis. TCRdb re-derived calls from the 5' RACE reads in MiXCR, one entry per CDR3 protein. The sample has 150,000 to 200,000 distinct CDR3 sequences; around 20% are singletons. Sequencing was done on a sample of blood, either unsorted or a sorted T cell fraction (not recorded which). These receptors were obtained from a male donor with ankylosing spondylitis or in good health (not recorded which). CDR3s include the opening cysteine and the closing phenylalanine or tryptophan. Fields, in order: J gene, clone size, D gene, V gene, CDR3 protein, CDR3 DNA. A D gene is named only where the DNA matches it firmly. Rows may omit the clone size; those that give it use once, few, many or a size class.

J gene: TRBJ2-1
clone size: few
D gene: -
V gene: TRBV7-9
CDR3 protein: CASSKTENEQFF
CDR3 DNA: TGTGCCAGCAGCAAGACCGAGAATGAGCAGTTCTTC

J gene: TRBJ2-2
clone size: many
D gene: -
V gene: TRBV5-1
CDR3 protein: CASARRHGNTGELFF
CDR3 DNA: TGCGCCAGCGCCCGGAGACACGGAAACACCGGGGAGCTGTTTTTT

J gene: TRBJ2-7
clone size: many
D gene: -
V gene: TRBV6-1
CDR3 protein: CASSVNGMTYEQYF
CDR3 DNA: TGTGCCAGCAGTGTTAACGGGATGACATACGAGCAGTACTTC

J gene: TRBJ2-1
clone size: many
D gene: -
V gene: TRBV29-1
CDR3 protein: CSVLIGSTYNEQFF
CDR3 DNA: TGCAGCGTCCTCATCGGGAGTACGTACAATGAGCAGTTCTTC

J gene: TRBJ1-1
clone size: -
D gene: TRBD1
V gene: TRBV7-2
CDR3 protein: CASRLTGGRAEAFF
CDR3 DNA: TGTGCCAGCAGGTTAACAGGGGGCCGGGCTGAAGCTTTCTTT

J gene: TRBJ2-3
clone size: many
D gene: -
V gene: TRBV5-1
CDR3 protein: CASSFQGNTDTQYF
CDR3 DNA: TGCGCCAGCAGCTTTCAGGGAAACACAGATACGCAGTATTTT

J gene: TRBJ1-1
clone size: -
D gene: -
V gene: TRBV11-3
CDR3 protein: CASSLSNTEAFF
CDR3 DNA: TGTGCCAGCAGCTTATCCAACACTGAAGCTTTCTTT

J gene: TRBJ2-5
clone size: many
D gene: TRBD2
V gene: TRBV12-3/TRBV12-4
CDR3 protein: CASSVSSGQETQYF
CDR3 DNA: TGTGCCAGCAGTGTCTCTAGCGGGCAAGAGACCCAGTACTTC

J gene: TRBJ2-7
clone size: few
D gene: TRBD2
V gene: TRBV15
CDR3 protein: CATSRATSGAYEQYF
CDR3 DNA: TGTGCCACCAGCAGAGCGACTAGCGGTGCCTACGAGCAGTACTTC

J gene: TRBJ2-1
clone size: -
D gene: -
V gene: TRBV29-1
CDR3 protein: CSAVGTYNEQFF
CDR3 DNA: TGCAGCGCTGTGGGGACTTACAATGAGCAGTTCTTC

J gene: TRBJ2-4
clone size: many
D gene: TRBD2
V gene: TRBV20-1
CDR3 protein: CSATPRAGAAVIQYF
CDR3 DNA: TGCAGTGCCACCCCCCGAGCGGGAGCGGCTGTCATTCAGTACTTC

J gene: TRBJ2-1
clone size: many
D gene: -
V gene: TRBV9
CDR3 protein: CASSARAGGTYNEQFF
CDR3 DNA: TGTGCCAGCAGCGCCCGTGCTGGCGGGACGTACAATGAGCAGTTCTTC

J gene: TRBJ2-3
clone size: many
D gene: -
V gene: TRBV10-3
CDR3 protein: CAISELRISTDTQYF
CDR3 DNA: TGTGCCATCAGTGAGTTGCGGATTAGCACAGATACGCAGTATTTT

J gene: TRBJ2-7
clone size: once
D gene: -
V gene: TRBV4-1
CDR3 protein: CASSQFTSSYEQYF
CDR3 DNA: TGCGCCAGCAGCCAATTTACAAGCTCCTACGAGCAGTACTTC

J gene: TRBJ2-1
clone size: many
D gene: TRBD2
V gene: TRBV20-1
CDR3 protein: CSARDTGLAANEQFF
CDR3 DNA: TGCAGTGCTAGAGATACTGGACTAGCGGCCAATGAGCAGTTCTTC

J gene: TRBJ2-5
clone size: many
D gene: -
V gene: TRBV6-5
CDR3 protein: CASSYSGGQETQYF
CDR3 DNA: TGTGCCAGCAGTTACTCTGGGGGGCAAGAGACCCAGTACTTC

J gene: TRBJ1-1
clone size: few
D gene: -
V gene: TRBV6-5
CDR3 protein: CASSSSDRALFF
CDR3 DNA: TGTGCCAGCAGTTCCTCGGACCGAGCGCTGTTCTTT

J gene: TRBJ2-7
clone size: many
D gene: TRBD1
V gene: TRBV29-1
CDR3 protein: CSVTTGTAYEQYF
CDR3 DNA: TGCAGCGTTACTACCGGGACAGCGTACGAGCAGTACTTC

J gene: TRBJ1-3
clone size: many
D gene: -
V gene: TRBV12-3/TRBV12-4
CDR3 protein: CASTKGPGNTIYF
CDR3 DNA: TGTGCCAGCACAAAGGGGCCGGGAAACACCATATATTTT

J gene: TRBJ1-1
clone size: many
D gene: -
V gene: TRBV12-3/TRBV12-4
CDR3 protein: CASSPRTGNTEAFF
CDR3 DNA: TGTGCCAGCAGTCCCAGAACCGGGAACACTGAAGCTTTCTTT

J gene: TRBJ2-7
clone size: -
D gene: -
V gene: TRBV5-1
CDR3 protein: CASILGYEQYF
CDR3 DNA: TGCGCCAGCATCCTGGGGTACGAGCAGTACTTC

J gene: TRBJ2-2
clone size: once
D gene: TRBD2
V gene: TRBV29-1
CDR3 protein: CSVVQTVAGEGTGELFF
CDR3 DNA: TGCAGCGTTGTCCAGACGGTAGCGGGAGAGGGCACCGGGGAGCTGTTTTTT

J gene: TRBJ2-7
clone size: many
D gene: -
V gene: TRBV5-1
CDR3 protein: CASSVTPPKGEQYF
CDR3 DNA: TGCGCCAGCAGCGTGACTCCGCCAAAGGGCGAGCAGTACTTC

J gene: TRBJ2-1
clone size: many
D gene: -
V gene: TRBV29-1
CDR3 protein: CSPDRVGNEQFF
CDR3 DNA: TGCAGCCCCGATCGAGTTGGCAATGAGCAGTTCTTC

J gene: TRBJ1-1
clone size: few
D gene: -
V gene: TRBV10-3
CDR3 protein: CAISEFISGGDTEAFF
CDR3 DNA: TGTGCCATCAGTGAGTTCATAAGCGGCGGGGACACTGAAGCTTTCTTT

J gene: TRBJ1-2
clone size: -
D gene: -
V gene: TRBV20-1
CDR3 protein: CSARKSNENYGYTF
CDR3 DNA: TGCAGTGCTAGAAAGTCAAACGAGAACTATGGCTACACCTTC